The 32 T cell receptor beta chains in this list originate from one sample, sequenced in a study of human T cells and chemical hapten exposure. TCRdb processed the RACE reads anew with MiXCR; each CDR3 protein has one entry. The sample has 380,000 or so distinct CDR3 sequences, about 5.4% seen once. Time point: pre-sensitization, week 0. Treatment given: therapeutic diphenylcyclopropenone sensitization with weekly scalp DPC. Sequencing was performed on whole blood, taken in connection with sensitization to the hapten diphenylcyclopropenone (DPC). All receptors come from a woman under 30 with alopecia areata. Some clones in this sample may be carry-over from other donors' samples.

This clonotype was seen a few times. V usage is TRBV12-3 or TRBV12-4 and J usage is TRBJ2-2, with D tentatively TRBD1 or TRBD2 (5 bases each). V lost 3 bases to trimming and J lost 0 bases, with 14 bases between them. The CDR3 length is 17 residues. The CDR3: CASSFHWGRTNTGELFF. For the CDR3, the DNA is TGTGCCAGCAGTTTTCACTGGGGACGGACGAACACCGGGGAGCTGTTTTTT.

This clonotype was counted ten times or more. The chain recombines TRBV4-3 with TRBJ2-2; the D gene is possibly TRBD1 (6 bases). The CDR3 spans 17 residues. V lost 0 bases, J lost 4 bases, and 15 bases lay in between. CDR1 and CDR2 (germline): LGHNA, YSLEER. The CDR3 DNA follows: TGCGCCAGCAGCCAAGACTACAGGGTTGTTCTCACCGGGGAGCTGTTTTTT. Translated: CASSQDYRVVLTGELFF.

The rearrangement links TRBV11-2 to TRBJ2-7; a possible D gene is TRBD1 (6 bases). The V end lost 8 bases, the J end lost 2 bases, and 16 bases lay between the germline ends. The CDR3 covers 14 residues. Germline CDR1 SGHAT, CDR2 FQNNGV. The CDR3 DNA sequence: TGTGCCAGCCAACGCGACAGGTTGACCTACGAGCAGTACTTC. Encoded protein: CASQRDRLTYEQYF.

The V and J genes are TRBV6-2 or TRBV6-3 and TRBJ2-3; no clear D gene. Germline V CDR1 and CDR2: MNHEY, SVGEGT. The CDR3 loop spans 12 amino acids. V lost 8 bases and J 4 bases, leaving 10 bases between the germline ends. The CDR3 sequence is CASSRPADTQYF. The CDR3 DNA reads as TGTGCCAGCTCCAGACCAGCAGATACGCAGTATTTT.

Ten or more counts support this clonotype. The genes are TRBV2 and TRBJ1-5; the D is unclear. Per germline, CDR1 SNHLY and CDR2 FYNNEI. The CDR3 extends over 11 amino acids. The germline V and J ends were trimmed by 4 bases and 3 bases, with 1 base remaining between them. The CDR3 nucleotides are TGTGCCAGCAGTGTCAATCAGCCCCAGCATTTT. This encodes CASSVNQPQHF.

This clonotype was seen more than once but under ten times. The CDR3 coding sequence is TGTGCCATGTCCCCCAGCGGTACCGGGGAGCTGTTTTTT. This codes for CAMSPSGTGELFF. V usage is TRBV12-3 or TRBV12-4 and J usage is TRBJ2-2, with a tentative D call TRBD2 (5 bases). This CDR3 region has 13 residues. V lost 10 bases and J lost 5, with 14 bases in between.

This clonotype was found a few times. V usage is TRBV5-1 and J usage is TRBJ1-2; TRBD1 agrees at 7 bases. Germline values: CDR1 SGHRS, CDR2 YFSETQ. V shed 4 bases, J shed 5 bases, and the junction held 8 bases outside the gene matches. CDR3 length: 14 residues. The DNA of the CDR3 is TGCGCCAGCAGCGGCGGGGACAGCTATTATGGCTACACCTTC. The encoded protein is CASSGGDSYYGYTF.

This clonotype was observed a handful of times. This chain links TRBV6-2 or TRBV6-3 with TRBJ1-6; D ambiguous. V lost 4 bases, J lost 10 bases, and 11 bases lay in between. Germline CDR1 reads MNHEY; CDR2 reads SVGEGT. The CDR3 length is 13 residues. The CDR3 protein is CASSSGVGSPLHF. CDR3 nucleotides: TGTGCCAGCAGTTCTGGGGTTGGGTCACCCCTCCACTTT.

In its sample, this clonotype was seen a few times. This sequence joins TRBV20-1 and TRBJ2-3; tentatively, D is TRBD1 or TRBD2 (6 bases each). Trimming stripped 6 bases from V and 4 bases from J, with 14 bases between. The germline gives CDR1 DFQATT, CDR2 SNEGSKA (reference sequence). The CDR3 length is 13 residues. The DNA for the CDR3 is TGCAGTGCACCCGCCGGGGGCCCAGATACGCAGTATTTT. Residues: CSAPAGGPDTQYF.

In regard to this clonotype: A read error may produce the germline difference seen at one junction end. CDR3 sequence: CASSARQGSQSF. CDR3 sequence (DNA): TGTGCCAGCAGTGCCCGACAGGGCTCCCAATCTTTT. The genes are TRBV6-1 and TRBJ1-1; 7 positions match TRBD1. Germline CDR1 and CDR2: MNHNS and SASEGT. The CDR3 runs 12 residues.

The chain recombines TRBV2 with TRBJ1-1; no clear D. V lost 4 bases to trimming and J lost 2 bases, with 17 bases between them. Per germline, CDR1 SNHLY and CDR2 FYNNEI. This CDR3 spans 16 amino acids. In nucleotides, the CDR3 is TGTGCCAGCAGTGTCTCCGGGCCGCGGGGAAACACTGAAGCTTTCTTT. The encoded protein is CASSVSGPRGNTEAFF.

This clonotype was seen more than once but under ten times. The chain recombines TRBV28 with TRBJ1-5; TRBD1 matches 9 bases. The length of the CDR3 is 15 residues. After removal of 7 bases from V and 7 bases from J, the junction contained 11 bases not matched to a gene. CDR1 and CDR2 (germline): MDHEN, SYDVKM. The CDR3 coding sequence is TGTGCCAGCACCTCCGGGACAGGGATAGAACAGCCCCAGCATTTT. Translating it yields CASTSGTGIEQPQHF.

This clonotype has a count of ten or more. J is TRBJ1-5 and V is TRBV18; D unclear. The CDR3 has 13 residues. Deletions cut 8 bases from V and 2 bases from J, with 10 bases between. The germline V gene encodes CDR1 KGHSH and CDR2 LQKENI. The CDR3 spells CASRSGGNQPQHF. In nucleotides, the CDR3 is TGTGCCAGCCGGTCGGGCGGCAATCAGCCCCAGCATTTT.

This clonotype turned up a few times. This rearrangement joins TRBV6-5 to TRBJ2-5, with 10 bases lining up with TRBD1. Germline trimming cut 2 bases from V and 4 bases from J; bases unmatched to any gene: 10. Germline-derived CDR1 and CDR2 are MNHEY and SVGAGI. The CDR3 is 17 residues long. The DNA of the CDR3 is TGTGCCAGCAGTTACCATCGGACAGGGGGTATTCGAGAGACCCAGTACTTC. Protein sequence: CASSYHRTGGIRETQYF.

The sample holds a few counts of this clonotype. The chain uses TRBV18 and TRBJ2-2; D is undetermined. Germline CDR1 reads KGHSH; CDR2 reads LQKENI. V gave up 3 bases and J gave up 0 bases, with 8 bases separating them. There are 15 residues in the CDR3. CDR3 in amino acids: CASSPQESNTGELFF. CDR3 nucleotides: TGTGCCAGCTCACCCCAGGAGTCGAACACCGGGGAGCTGTTTTTT.

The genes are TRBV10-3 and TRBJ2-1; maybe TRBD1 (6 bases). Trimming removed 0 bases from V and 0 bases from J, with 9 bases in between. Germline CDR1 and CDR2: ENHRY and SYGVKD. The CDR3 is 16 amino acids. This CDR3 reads CAISESQGSSYNEQFF. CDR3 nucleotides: TGTGCCATCAGTGAGTCACAGGGTAGCTCCTACAATGAGCAGTTCTTC.

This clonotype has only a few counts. CDR3 region: CSVAHNEQFF. In nucleotides, the CDR3 is TGCAGCGTTGCGCACAATGAGCAGTTCTTC. The chain couples TRBV29-1 to TRBJ2-1, with unresolved D. Deletions cut 4 bases from V and 5 bases from J, with 3 bases between. The CDR3 spans 10 residues. Germline-derived CDR1 and CDR2 are SQVTM and ANQGSEA.

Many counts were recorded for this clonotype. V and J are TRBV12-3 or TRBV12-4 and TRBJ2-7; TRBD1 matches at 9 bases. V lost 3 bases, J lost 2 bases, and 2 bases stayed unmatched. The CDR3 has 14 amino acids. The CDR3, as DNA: TGTGCCAGCAGTTTGGGACAGGGTCCCTACGAGCAGTACTTC. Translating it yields CASSLGQGPYEQYF.

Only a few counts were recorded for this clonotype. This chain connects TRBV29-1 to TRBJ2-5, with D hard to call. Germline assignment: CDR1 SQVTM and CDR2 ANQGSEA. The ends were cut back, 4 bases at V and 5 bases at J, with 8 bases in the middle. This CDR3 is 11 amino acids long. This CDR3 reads CSVVPGETQYF. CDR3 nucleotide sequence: TGCAGCGTTGTGCCAGGCGAGACCCAGTACTTC.

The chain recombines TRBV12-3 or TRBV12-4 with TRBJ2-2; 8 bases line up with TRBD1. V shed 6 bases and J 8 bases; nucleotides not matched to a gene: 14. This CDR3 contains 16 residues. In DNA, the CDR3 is TGTGCCAGCAGACGCCCCGGGACAGGACGTTATGGGGAGCTGTTTTTT. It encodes CASRRPGTGRYGELFF.

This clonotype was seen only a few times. The CDR3 protein is CASSVEGARTDTQYF. DNA for the CDR3: TGTGCCAGCAGCGTAGAGGGGGCGAGGACAGATACGCAGTATTTT. The gene calls are TRBV9 and TRBJ2-3; 7 positions agree with TRBD1. Germline CDR1 and CDR2: SGDLS and YYNGEE. The CDR3 loop spans 15 amino acids. V shed 0 bases and J 3 bases; nucleotides not matched to a gene: 4.

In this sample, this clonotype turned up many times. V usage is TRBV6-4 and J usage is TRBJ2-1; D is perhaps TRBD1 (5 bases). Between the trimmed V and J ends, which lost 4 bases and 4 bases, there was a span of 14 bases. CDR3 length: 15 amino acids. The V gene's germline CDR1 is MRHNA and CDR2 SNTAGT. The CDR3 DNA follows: TGTGCCAGCAGTGGTCGGCAGGGTACTTACAATGAGCAGTTCTTC. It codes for CASSGRQGTYNEQFF.

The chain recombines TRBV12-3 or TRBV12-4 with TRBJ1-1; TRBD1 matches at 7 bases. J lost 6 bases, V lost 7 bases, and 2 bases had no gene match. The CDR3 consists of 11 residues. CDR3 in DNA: TGTGCCAGCACCGACAGGGCTGAAGCTTTCTTT. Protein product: CASTDRAEAFF.

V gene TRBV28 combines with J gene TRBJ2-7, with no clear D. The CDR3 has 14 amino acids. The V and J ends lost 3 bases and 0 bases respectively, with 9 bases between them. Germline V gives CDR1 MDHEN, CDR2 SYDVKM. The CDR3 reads CASSLSGVSYEQYF. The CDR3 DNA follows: TGTGCCAGCAGTTTGAGTGGAGTCTCCTACGAGCAGTACTTC.

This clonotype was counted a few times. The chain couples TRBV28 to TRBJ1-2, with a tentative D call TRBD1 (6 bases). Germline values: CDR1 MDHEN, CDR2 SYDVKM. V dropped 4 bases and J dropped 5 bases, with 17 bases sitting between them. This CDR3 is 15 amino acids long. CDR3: CASSSTPRTEYGYTF. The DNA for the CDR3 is TGTGCCAGCAGTTCAACCCCAAGGACAGAATATGGCTACACCTTC.

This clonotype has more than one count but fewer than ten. CDR3 region: CASSWGEFEQYF. The CDR3, as DNA: TGTGCCAGCAGTTGGGGCGAATTCGAGCAGTACTTC. The rearrangement links TRBV12-3 or TRBV12-4 to TRBJ2-7, with D possibly TRBD1 on 5 matching bases. The ends were cut back, 4 bases at V and 6 bases at J, with 10 bases in the middle. This CDR3 contains 12 residues.

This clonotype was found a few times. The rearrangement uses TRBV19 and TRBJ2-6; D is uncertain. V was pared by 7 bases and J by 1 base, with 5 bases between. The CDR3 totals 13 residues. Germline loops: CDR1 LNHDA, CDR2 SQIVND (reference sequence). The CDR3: CASKESGANVLTF. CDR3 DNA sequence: TGTGCCAGTAAGGAATCTGGGGCCAACGTCCTGACTTTC.

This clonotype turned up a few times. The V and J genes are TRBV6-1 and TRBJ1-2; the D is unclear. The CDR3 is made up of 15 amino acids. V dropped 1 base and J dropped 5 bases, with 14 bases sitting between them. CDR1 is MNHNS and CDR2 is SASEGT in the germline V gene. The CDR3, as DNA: TGTGCCAGCAGTGAAGTCCGGGCACGGGAGTATGGCTACACCTTC. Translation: CASSEVRAREYGYTF.

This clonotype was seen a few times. In DNA, the CDR3 is TGCAGTGCTAGAAGCTCCGGGGGCGTCCCCTACGAGCAGTACTTC. Translated: CSARSSGGVPYEQYF. This chain joins TRBV20-1 and TRBJ2-7; D may be TRBD1 or TRBD2 (6 bases each). Germline V gives CDR1 DFQATT, CDR2 SNEGSKA (reference sequence). V shed 2 bases and J shed 2 bases, with 16 bases lying between them. The CDR3 spans 15 residues.

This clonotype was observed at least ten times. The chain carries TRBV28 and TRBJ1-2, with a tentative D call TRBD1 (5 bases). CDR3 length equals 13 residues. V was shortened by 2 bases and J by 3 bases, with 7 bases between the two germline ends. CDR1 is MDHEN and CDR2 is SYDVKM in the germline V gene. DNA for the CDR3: TGTGCCAGCAGTTTACCAGGGTACTATGGCTACACCTTC. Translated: CASSLPGYYGYTF.

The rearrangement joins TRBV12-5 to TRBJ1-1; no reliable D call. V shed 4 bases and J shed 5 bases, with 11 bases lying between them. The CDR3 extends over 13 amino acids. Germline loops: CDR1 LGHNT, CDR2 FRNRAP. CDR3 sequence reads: CASGYQAGTEAFF. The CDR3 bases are TGTGCTAGTGGTTACCAAGCGGGGACTGAAGCTTTCTTT.

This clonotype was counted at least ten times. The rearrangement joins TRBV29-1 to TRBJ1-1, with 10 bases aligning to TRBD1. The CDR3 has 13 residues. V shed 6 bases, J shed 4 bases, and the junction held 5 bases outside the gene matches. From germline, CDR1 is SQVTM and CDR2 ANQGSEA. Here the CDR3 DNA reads TGCAGCGTAACCTGGACAGGGGGCACTGAAGCTTTCTTT. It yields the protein CSVTWTGGTEAFF.